Shown below are 8 T cell receptor beta chains from a single sample sequenced in a study of cytomegalovirus exposure and HLA in healthy donors. Vbeta (60) and Jbeta (13) primers were used in the PCR. The protocol was immunoSEQ multiplex PCR, while the TCRdb copy is restricted to in-frame clones and leaves out a portion. This sample carries roughly 120,000 clones, roughly 63% of them seen once, and the ten largest clones take about 1.6%. Material for sequencing was PBMCs. Receptors were obtained from a man aged 30 to 45 in good health and CMV-seropositive.

The chain uses TRBV5-8 and TRBJ2-1; 7 nucleotides agree with TRBD2. This CDR3 has 15 amino acids. The V segment lost 0 bases and the J segment 7 bases; nucleotides outside the gene matches: 7. The germline gives CDR1 SGHTS, CDR2 YDEGEE. The DNA of the CDR3 is TGTGCCAGCAGCTTGGGGACTAGTCCGTCAAATGAGCAGTTCTTC. Its protein is CASSLGTSPSNEQFF.

V and J are TRBV19 and TRBJ2-3; TRBD1 aligns across 8 bases. The V gene's germline CDR1 is LNHDA and CDR2 SQIVND (reference sequence). J was trimmed by 0 bases and V by 11 bases; bases with no gene match: 10. This CDR3 is built from 15 residues. In DNA form, the CDR3 reads TGTGCCGGGGCTCCGGGACAGGAAAGCACAGATACGCAGTATTTT. It encodes CAGAPGQESTDTQYF.

Here the CDR3 reads CASSQDRGSVQETQYF. Written as DNA, the CDR3 is TGCGCCAGCAGCCAAGATCGCGGGAGCGTCCAGGAGACCCAGTACTTC. The chain has TRBV4-1 and TRBJ2-5, with 7 bases that match TRBD2. Per the germline V gene, CDR1 is MGHRA and CDR2 is YSYEKL. Unmatched junction bases numbered 9, after V lost 0 bases and J lost 5 bases. The CDR3 is 16 amino acids.

This clone was found once. The V call is TRBV7-2, the J call TRBJ2-5, with a possible D match to TRBD1 (6 bases). V was shortened by 1 base and J by 5 bases, with 17 bases between the two germline ends. The germline V gene encodes CDR1 SGHTA and CDR2 FQGNSA. The length of the CDR3 is 16 residues. This chain's CDR3 is CASSLGVRGSGETQYF. The CDR3 DNA follows: TGTGCCAGCAGCTTAGGCGTCAGGGGAAGCGGCGAGACCCAGTACTTC.

The chain combines TRBV29-1 with TRBJ2-7; 10 nucleotides match TRBD2. The CDR3 sequence is 12 residues long. Trimming cost V 2 bases and J 8 bases; bases outside gene matches: 3. Looked up from germline, CDR1 is SQVTM and CDR2 is ANQGSEA. CDR3 sequence: CSVELAGDKQYF. CDR3 nucleotide sequence: TGCAGCGTTGAACTAGCGGGAGACAAGCAGTACTTC.

V and J are TRBV29-1 and TRBJ1-1; maybe TRBD1 (5 bases). Germline CDR1 reads SQVTM; CDR2 reads ANQGSEA. The CDR3 sequence is 12 residues long. Trimming removed 7 bases from V and 3 bases from J, with 12 bases in between. The CDR3 DNA reads as TGCAGCGCCGTCGGGACTCACACTGAAGCTTTCTTT. Translated, it gives CSAVGTHTEAFF.

The V call is TRBV28, the J call TRBJ1-5, with D maybe TRBD1 (5 bases). Germline CDR1 is MDHEN and CDR2 is SYDVKM. The CDR3 is made up of 13 amino acids. With 6 bases removed from V and 2 bases from J, the gap between germline ends came to 8 bases. The CDR3 spells CASRGPGNQPQHF. Written as DNA, the CDR3 is TGTGCCAGCAGGGGGCCCGGCAATCAGCCCCAGCATTTT.

The genes are TRBV10-3 and TRBJ1-4, with a tentative D call TRBD1 (6 bases). Germline V CDR1 and CDR2: ENHRY, SYGVKD. This CDR3 has 13 residues. V dropped 10 bases and J dropped 6 bases, with 15 bases sitting between them. The CDR3 region is CATRLGGDEKLFF. The CDR3 region has the DNA TGTGCCACCCGGTTAGGGGGGGATGAAAAACTGTTTTTT.